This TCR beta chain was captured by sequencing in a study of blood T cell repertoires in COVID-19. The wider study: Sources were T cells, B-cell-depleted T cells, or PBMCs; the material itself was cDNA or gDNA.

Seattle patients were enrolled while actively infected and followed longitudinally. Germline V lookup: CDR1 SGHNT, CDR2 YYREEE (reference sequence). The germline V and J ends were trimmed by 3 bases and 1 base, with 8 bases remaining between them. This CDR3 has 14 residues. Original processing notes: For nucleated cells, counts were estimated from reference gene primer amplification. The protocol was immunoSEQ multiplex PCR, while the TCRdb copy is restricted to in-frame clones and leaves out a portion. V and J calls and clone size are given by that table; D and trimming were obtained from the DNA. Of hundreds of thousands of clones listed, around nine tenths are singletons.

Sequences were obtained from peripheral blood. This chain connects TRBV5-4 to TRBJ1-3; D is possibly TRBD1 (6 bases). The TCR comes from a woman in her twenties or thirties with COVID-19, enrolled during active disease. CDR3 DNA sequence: TGTGCCAGCAGCTCACAGGGATCTGGAAACACCATATATTTT. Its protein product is CASSSQGSGNTIYF.